Described below is a single TCR beta chain sequence and its context. No cognate antigen has been identified for it. Base-call qualities are not available, and no considerably larger clone is one nucleotide away. V and J are trimmed by 3 bases and 3 bases, and the gene matches miss 8 bases of the junction. Via the germline V gene, CDR1 is MGHRA and CDR2 YSYEKL. Inclusive of the bounding cysteine and phenylalanine, the CDR3 is 17 residues long. Just the 51-base CDR3 DNA is kept, in frame starting at base 1. Libraries were built with the immunoSEQ multiplex PCR assay. For the multiplex PCR, a mixture combining 60 forward primers for TCR Vbeta segments and 13 reverse primers for TCR Jbeta segments was used. The CDR3 region of rearranged TCR beta genes was amplified from genomic DNA by a multiplex PCR assay. The Illumina HiSeq System was used to sequence the amplified TCR beta libraries as 87-base-pair reads. The paper's processing steps were these. Across the 500 to 700 repertoires, a later analysis counted some 81 million unique TCR beta chains, 8.5 million to 12 million of which were shared by at least two donors. Raw reads were error-corrected and collapsed into unique sequences with a nearest-neighbor algorithm that merged closely related sequences to remove PCR and sequencing errors. CDR3 sequences were aligned to IMGT reference sequences to assign V, D and J gene segments. For a sequence to be retained, a match of at least six nucleotides was required to both a V gene segment and a J gene segment. A rearrangement was called productive if the CDR3 had no stop codons and remained in frame with V and J, and every other rearrangement was called non-productive. CDR3 was defined according to IMGT convention as the region running from the second conserved V-encoded cysteine to the conserved J-encoded phenylalanine. The earlier analysis of 550 to 650 of the donors excluded any sequence lacking an unambiguous match to a single V gene segment. An earlier analysis of a few hundred of the donors called V segments functional above 56.7% productive rearrangements and segregating when the between-donor standard deviation exceeded 5%. A statistical classification framework was built for diagnosing cytomegalovirus status from the catalog of TCR beta chain sequences. V and J gene assignment, in a later analysis, came from comparing TCR nucleotide sequences with IMGT/GENE-DB human TR gene sequences. In a later analysis, CDR3 sequences and most-parsimonious VDJ recombination scenarios were assigned using the TCRdist pipeline. In a later analysis, each TCR beta chain was defined by its CDR3 amino acid sequence together with its V-gene family, and reads lacking a unique V-gene family were excluded. In a later analysis, around 650 highly shared, low-generation-probability nucleotide sequences were removed to address suspected cross-contamination and a sequencing artifact. In a later analysis, a clonal expansion index was calculated for each public chain from normalized within-repertoire ranks of inferred template counts. In a later analysis, generation probabilities were computed using a VDJ recombination model fitted to out-of-frame rearrangements, and the results were checked against IGoR. In a later analysis, hypergeometric tests were used to score TCR-TCR, TCR-HLA and TCR-CMV co-occurrence, with a repertoire-size bias correction applied to TCR pairs. To estimate false discovery rates, a later analysis permuted the HLA or CMV assignments 20 times. In a later analysis, co-occurring TCRs were grouped using DBSCAN, and TCRdist sequence similarity was added for clustering within HLA-allele-positive subsets. Repertoires with fewer than 30,000 or more than 120,000 public chains were left out of co-occurrence clustering, as were about 5 repertoires with anomalous nucleotide sharing. TCRdb holds this immuneACCESS table with in-frame rearrangements only. Some clones are missing; in checked studies, unresolved V genes explain under half, and the rest has no known cause. V, J and clone size were drawn from that table, and D and trimming were deduced from the DNA. In all, the sample holds around 94,000 clones, and approximately 80% of those were seen once. The ten most abundant clones make up 4.5% to 6% of the sample.

The entry originates in a study of cytomegalovirus exposure and HLA in healthy donors (dated by TCRdb to about 2017). Background on the whole study: According to an earlier analysis of 587 of the donors, roughly 180 million T cells yielded 120 million or so unique TCR beta sequences and approximately 300 Gb of sequence data. Roughly 290 gigabases of sequencing data and around 85 million unique TCR sequences made up an early release that covered nearly 650 HLA-typed donors. The study combined high-throughput TCR immunosequencing, statistical association of individual TCRs with disease status, and machine learning to predict cytomegalovirus infection status. Class I and class II HLA loci were covered by the typing at four-digit resolution. The aim of the study was to test whether cataloging public T cell receptors could identify signatures of past pathogen exposure. All discovery cohort repertoires had been generated using a single sequencing platform. Among roughly 400 genotyped donors of the cohort, an average of approximately 200,000 unique TCR beta nucleotide sequences was sequenced per donor, of which 15% to 20% were non-productive. An earlier analysis of 500 to 650 of the donors applied high-throughput TCR beta sequencing to assess whether each TCR beta V gene segment acted as functional or pseudogenic. Genome-wide SNP genotypes for about three fifths of the 666 donors were used in a later genetic analysis, which treated that subset as a discovery cohort. Among the roughly 400 genotyped donors, approximately 81% belonged to the genetic ancestry cluster associated with self-reported Caucasian donors. To study patterns of TCR occurrence, a later analysis re-analyzed previously published TCR beta repertoires from several hundred donors and added high-resolution HLA genotyping. The study used immunosequencing to profile the T cell repertoires of 666 subjects and linked those repertoires to cytomegalovirus serostatus. In the later analysis, no new phenotypic data were used to find candidate immune exposures; instead, reliance was placed on TCR beta sequences and their occurrence across donors. Because of strong linkage in the cohort, roughly five DR-DQ haplotypes were treated as single units for association and clustering. A separate validation cohort of 100 to 150 different subjects was used in addition to the approximately 670-subject first cohort. The number of typed donors differed by locus: about 620-640 for A, B, C, DRB1 and DQB1; approximately 530 for DQA1; around 610 for DPA1; and 400 to 480 for DPB1. Donor age, sex, ethnicity and CMV serostatus were compiled alongside the repertoire data. Results and caveats for the whole study, not just this receptor: According to a later analysis, most CMV-associated TCR beta chains appeared to be HLA-restricted, and the HLA associations seemed to be driven largely by CMV exposure. A later analysis reported that several top co-occurrence clusters appeared linked to parvovirus B19, influenza, CMV and Epstein-Barr virus. An earlier analysis of around 540 of the donors showed that most TCR beta V segments appeared in productive rearrangements either about 87% or about 30% of the time, which broadly matched IMGT annotations. The classifier was reported to diagnose cytomegalovirus status with high specificity and sensitivity in both the original and validation cohorts. When HLA alleles, especially DR and DQ, strongly co-occurred, attributing TCR associations to individual alleles was difficult. According to the authors, the approach could potentially be generalized to other disease states and immunological phenotypes. A few of the identified cytomegalovirus-associated TCR beta chains were confirmed in vitro to be specific for cytomegalovirus antigens. Because HLA typing was unavailable for some donors at each locus, only the typed subset was used in association tests. Only TCR beta chains were sequenced in this cohort, and the absence of alpha or paired-chain data limited detectable features. Specific HLA alleles were associated with 15,000 to 20,000 TCR beta sequences at a false discovery rate of 0.05 in a later analysis. Presence/absence analyses assumed roughly uniform sequencing depth across donors, an assumption that may not hold. A group of highly shared sequence variants was considered likely to be a technical artifact of the sequencing pipeline. Correlated functional status among segregating V segments might reflect linkage disequilibrium, but an unknown experimental factor could not be ruled out. The earlier analysis of approximately 590 of the donors excluded approximately 17 rarely observed V segments, including chromosome 9 orphons, because counts were too low. A later analysis found that TCR association rates varied across HLA loci, with DRB1 alleles showing the most associated TCRs and HLA-C alleles the fewest. The study listed 150 to 200 TCR beta chains as associated with cytomegalovirus. In a later genetic analysis, fewer N-insertions in productive TCRs were reported among donors in an Asian-associated ancestry cluster than the roughly 640-donor mean. Immune exposure information for the cohort was limited to CMV serostatus. A further reported finding was that TCR beta sequences accurately predicted the HLA-A and HLA-B alleles for most subjects in the first cohort. Most TCR sequences were observed very rarely across donors, whereas some public TCRs were present in many individuals. In a later analysis, HLA-associated TCR beta chains showed more clonal expansion and lower generation probabilities than non-associated chains that were equally common. A later genetic analysis associated a missense DCLRE1C variant with V-gene and J-gene trimming of TCR beta chains, and an independent cohort replicated the association. Some IMGT-functional V segments, including TRBV6-2 and TRBV6-3, could not be distinguished by the 87-base-pair reads and were therefore excluded.

In total, 630 or so healthy bone marrow donors made up the cohort. At the time of sampling, every cohort member was nominally healthy, though immune exposures that went unrecorded were likely present. The donor was CMV seronegative and was included in the group of a few hundred seronegative cohort members. Each donor provided a peripheral blood sample, and peripheral blood mononuclear cells were used for TCR beta sequencing. Genomic DNA was extracted from the blood cell samples with the Qiagen DNeasy Blood Extraction Kit. Material for sequencing was PBMCs. This clonotype was obtained from a woman aged 40 to 50 in good health and CMV-seronegative. This chain is built from TRBV4-1 and TRBJ2-2; the junction holds 9 bases that match TRBD1. CDR3 reads: CASSHTPTGGYTGELFF. The DNA sequence follows: TGCGCCAGCAGCCACACTCCTACAGGGGGCTACACCGGGGAGCTGTTTTTT.